This T cell receptor beta chain is from a study of cytomegalovirus exposure and HLA in healthy donors. Trimming left V 6 bases short and J 6 bases short, with 17 bases between. This CDR3 comprises 14 residues. From germline, CDR1 is LNHDA and CDR2 SQIVND (reference sequence). Primers for the PCR totalled 60 Vbeta and 13 Jbeta. TCRdb's table, derived via immunoSEQ multiplex PCR, lists solely in-frame clones and lacks some. The table shows 150,000 to 200,000 clones, with about 76% occurring only once. The rearrangement links TRBV19 to TRBJ1-2, with D possibly TRBD1 on 6 matching bases. The sample taken for sequencing was PBMCs. This clonotype was sampled from a woman aged 40 to 49 in good health and CMV-seropositive. The CDR3: CASRGRDTFNGYTF. As DNA, the CDR3 is TGTGCCAGTAGGGGACGGGACACTTTCAATGGCTACACCTTC.